The following is a TCR beta chain sequence with its context. Antigen: not known. This sample stems from a study of CD8 T cells in ankylosing spondylitis. Study results and limitations: Reports say disease-linked clones showed up significantly more in matched ankylosing spondylitis synovial fluid. A motif in TCR beta, a set of eight highly homologous variants, appeared characteristic of ankylosing spondylitis blood. Disease-linked clones bore a CD8+ phenotype, appearing relatively rarely in peripheral blood.

Scientists made TCR beta libraries using quantitative 5'-RACE with molecular barcodes. In TCRdb, the 5' RACE reads were re-called with MiXCR into one record per CDR3 protein. Of fewer than 650,000 distinct CDR3 sequences in the sample, roughly 13% were seen once. Trimming took off 3 bases at V and 8 bases at J, with 16 bases between the two ends. The CDR3 is made up of 15 amino acids. Germline lookup yields CDR1 SGHAT and CDR2 FQNNGV. Sequencing was carried out using blood, either unsorted or a sorted T cell fraction (not recorded which). The chain joins TRBV11-2 to TRBJ1-4; D call uncertain. The TCR was taken from a male donor with ankylosing spondylitis. CDR3 in amino acids: CASSFEAAFGEKLFF. The CDR3 DNA reads as TGTGCCAGCAGCTTCGAGGCTGCGTTCGGGGAAAAACTGTTTTTT.